These T cell receptor beta chains were read from a single sample in a study of blood T cells in healthy people across ages. TCRdb re-analysed the 5' RACE reads in MiXCR, keeping a single row per CDR3 protein. The table includes about 830,000 distinct CDR3 sequences, 62% detected once. Sequenced: blood. The source of these receptors is a man aged 30 to 39 in good health. Both conserved end residues are part of each CDR3. D genes are given only for firm matches. Clone sizes are given selectively: once, few, many, or a class where the clone is expanded.

TRBD2	once	14	TRBV7-9	TRBJ2-2	CAGGDSLDTGELFF	TGTGCCGGGGGGGATAGCTTGGACACCGGGGAGCTGTTTTTT
TRBD2	once	16	TRBV6-5	TRBJ2-5	CASSYDAGGMGETQYF	TGTGCCAGCAGTTACGACGCGGGGGGGATGGGTGAGACCCAGTACTTC
TRBD1	-	16	TRBV11-2	TRBJ1-5	CASSFQGARGNQPQHF	TGTGCCAGCAGTTTCCAGGGGGCGAGGGGTAATCAGCCCCAGCATTTT
TRBD2	-	15	TRBV11-1	TRBJ2-5	CASSLGLGTGETQYF	TGTGCCAGCAGCTTGGGACTAGGCACCGGAGAGACCCAGTACTTC
TRBD1	-	15	TRBV15	TRBJ1-2	CATSREAGGPRGYTF	TGTGCCACCAGCAGAGAAGCAGGGGGCCCCCGAGGCTACACCTTC
TRBD2	-	16	TRBV14	TRBJ2-2	CASSQVGGANTGELFF	TGTGCCAGCAGCCAAGTGGGGGGGGCGAACACCGGGGAGCTGTTTTTT
-	-	16	TRBV4-3	TRBJ2-5	CASSQDNQRVGETQYF	TGCGCCAGCAGCCAAGATAATCAGCGCGTTGGAGAGACCCAGTACTTC
-	few	15	TRBV5-5	TRBJ2-3	CASSLMAGRTDTQYF	TGTGCCAGCAGCTTGATGGCGGGGCGGACAGATACGCAGTATTTT
TRBD2	-	18	TRBV6-5	TRBJ2-3	CASSYFPTSGGAEDTQYF	TGTGCCAGCAGTTACTTTCCCACTAGCGGGGGGGCCGAAGATACGCAGTATTTT
TRBD2	-	13	TRBV6-2/TRBV6-3	TRBJ2-5	CASSDSSGETQYF	TGTGCCAGCAGTGACTCTAGCGGAGAGACCCAGTACTTC
TRBD1	-	11	TRBV29-1	TRBJ2-5	CSVTGSETQYF	TGCAGCGTGACAGGGTCAGAGACCCAGTACTTC
-	few	15	TRBV4-3	TRBJ2-7	CASSQDFRGIYEQYF	TGCGCCAGCAGCCAAGATTTCCGGGGGATCTACGAGCAGTACTTC
-	-	17	TRBV9	TRBJ2-1	CASSVGPPGNPYNEQFF	TGTGCCAGCAGCGTAGGGCCTCCGGGGAACCCCTACAATGAGCAGTTCTTC
-	few	12	TRBV20-1	TRBJ2-1	CSAPKRSNEQFF	TGCAGTGCACCAAAAAGGAGCAATGAGCAGTTCTTC
-	-	14	TRBV27	TRBJ2-5	CASSRGGLQETQYF	TGTGCCAGCAGTAGAGGGGGACTCCAAGAGACCCAGTACTTC
-	-	13	TRBV6-2/TRBV6-3	TRBJ1-1	CASTKPGYTEAFF	TGTGCCAGCACCAAACCAGGGTACACTGAAGCTTTCTTT
-	-	13	TRBV7-2	TRBJ2-4	CASSWAGWDIQYF	TGTGCCAGCAGCTGGGCGGGGTGGGACATTCAGTACTTC
TRBD2	-	13	TRBV28	TRBJ2-5	CASRPWGGETQYF	TGTGCCAGCAGGCCCTGGGGGGGGGAGACCCAGTACTTC
TRBD1	once	15	TRBV7-9	TRBJ2-7	CASSSGQGADNEQYF	TGTGCCAGCAGCTCCGGACAGGGGGCAGACAATGAGCAGTACTTC
TRBD2	-	17	TRBV20-1	TRBJ2-2	CSAHGTEGLAVTGELFF	TGCAGTGCCCACGGGACAGAGGGACTAGCGGTAACCGGGGAGCTGTTTTTT
-	-	15	TRBV3-1	TRBJ2-3	CASSGNSVRGDTQYF	TGTGCCAGCAGCGGCAACAGCGTGAGAGGAGATACGCAGTATTTT
-	-	15	TRBV12-3/TRBV12-4	TRBJ2-3	CASTPFEGEEVTQYF	TGTGCCAGCACCCCTTTTGAGGGGGAAGAGGTTACGCAGTATTTT
TRBD1	-	14	TRBV10-3	TRBJ1-2	CAISGTTGGEGYTF	TGTGCCATCAGTGGGACTACAGGGGGAGAAGGCTACACCTTC
-	few	12	TRBV28	TRBJ2-7	CASGLTPGEQYF	TGTGCCAGCGGGCTAACCCCCGGCGAGCAGTACTTC
-	-	16	TRBV28	TRBJ1-2	CASSGAGVPRGYGYTF	TGTGCCAGCAGTGGGGCTGGGGTGCCTAGGGGCTATGGCTACACCTTC
TRBD2	-	14	TRBV2	TRBJ2-4	CASSDNRAGGEQYF	TGTGCCAGCAGTGATAACAGGGCGGGAGGGGAGCAGTACTTC
-	-	14	TRBV27	TRBJ2-7	CASSLKGLFYEQYF	TGTGCCAGCAGTTTAAAGGGGTTATTCTACGAGCAGTACTTC
TRBD1	-	15	TRBV20-1	TRBJ1-3	CSAGQGIGSGNTIYF	TGCAGTGCAGGACAGGGAATCGGCTCTGGAAACACCATATATTTT
-	-	15	TRBV10-3	TRBJ2-7	CAISDEAWAYYEQYF	TGTGCCATCAGTGACGAAGCGTGGGCCTACTACGAGCAGTACTTC
-	-	17	TRBV5-6	TRBJ1-2	CASSSSQGPGRIYGYTF	TGTGCCAGCAGTTCGTCACAGGGTCCAGGGCGGATCTATGGCTACACCTTC
-	-	13	TRBV5-1	TRBJ2-7	CASSPPTPYEQYF	TGCGCCAGCAGCCCACCGACCCCCTACGAGCAGTACTTC
TRBD2	few	17	TRBV4-3	TRBJ2-3	CASSQEGTSGGTDTQYF	TGCGCCAGCAGCCAAGAAGGGACTAGCGGGGGAACCGATACGCAGTATTTT
TRBD1	-	15	TRBV6-2/TRBV6-3	TRBJ2-1	CASRTPGQGYNEQFF	TGTGCCAGCAGGACGCCGGGACAGGGCTACAATGAGCAGTTCTTC
-	-	12	TRBV7-3	TRBJ2-3	CASSSMADTQYF	TGTGCCAGCAGCTCGATGGCAGATACGCAGTATTTT
-	-	15	TRBV6-5	TRBJ2-7	CASSHQGRPTYEQYF	TGTGCCAGCAGTCATCAGGGACGTCCGACCTACGAGCAGTACTTC
TRBD1	-	15	TRBV12-3/TRBV12-4	TRBJ1-1	CASSLFSDRAPEAFF	TGTGCCAGCAGTTTATTCTCGGACAGGGCCCCTGAAGCTTTCTTT
TRBD2	-	15	TRBV9	TRBJ2-2	CASSVVAGDTGELFF	TGTGCCAGCAGCGTAGTAGCGGGGGATACCGGGGAGCTGTTTTTT
TRBD1	-	14	TRBV6-5	TRBJ1-4	CASKVQGANEKLFF	TGTGCCAGCAAGGTACAGGGGGCTAATGAAAAACTGTTTTTT
-	-	14	TRBV3-1	TRBJ2-7	CASSQDAGRNEQYF	TGTGCCAGCAGCCAAGACGCGGGGAGGAACGAGCAGTACTTC
-	-	14	TRBV4-2	TRBJ2-1	CASSQGQVYNEQFF	TGTGCCAGCAGCCAAGGCCAGGTCTACAATGAGCAGTTCTTC
TRBD1	-	13	TRBV20-1	TRBJ2-7	CSATTGLTYEQYF	TGCAGTGCAACGACAGGGCTTACCTACGAGCAGTACTTC
TRBD2	once	16	TRBV28	TRBJ2-3	CASSLNVATSRDTQYF	TGTGCCAGCAGTTTAAATGTTGCGACTAGCCGAGATACGCAGTATTTT
-	-	13	TRBV25-1	TRBJ1-2	CASWGHPNYGYTF	TGTGCCAGCTGGGGACATCCCAACTATGGCTACACCTTC
TRBD2	-	16	TRBV2	TRBJ2-1	CASTQKGRGGRNEQFF	TGTGCCAGCACCCAAAAAGGCCGCGGGGGTCGCAATGAGCAGTTCTTC
-	-	13	TRBV5-6	TRBJ2-5	CASSLVTGETQYF	TGTGCCAGCAGCTTGGTGACGGGGGAGACCCAGTACTTC
-	-	14	TRBV5-1	TRBJ1-6	CASPRVGGNSPLHF	TGCGCCAGCCCCCGAGTGGGGGGTAATTCACCCCTCCACTTT
-	-	13	TRBV20-1	TRBJ2-7	CSASRDGINEQYF	TGCAGTGCTAGCCGTGATGGGATCAACGAGCAGTACTTC
TRBD1	many	12	TRBV12-3/TRBV12-4	TRBJ2-3	CASRPTGDTQYF	TGTGCCAGCAGACCGACAGGGGATACGCAGTATTTT
TRBD2	-	16	TRBV20-1	TRBJ2-3	CSARDPVGGSTDTQYF	TGCAGTGCTAGAGATCCGGTGGGGGGGTCCACAGATACGCAGTATTTT
-	-	16	TRBV10-3	TRBJ2-3	CAISESTEPRADTQYF	TGTGCCATCAGTGAGTCGACGGAGCCCCGGGCAGATACGCAGTATTTT
-	-	13	TRBV7-9	TRBJ2-3	CASTVGDADTQYF	TGTGCCAGCACGGTGGGGGACGCAGATACGCAGTATTTT
TRBD2	few	15	TRBV7-2	TRBJ2-3	CASSRTSENTDTQYF	TGTGCCAGCAGCCGGACTAGCGAGAACACAGATACGCAGTATTTT